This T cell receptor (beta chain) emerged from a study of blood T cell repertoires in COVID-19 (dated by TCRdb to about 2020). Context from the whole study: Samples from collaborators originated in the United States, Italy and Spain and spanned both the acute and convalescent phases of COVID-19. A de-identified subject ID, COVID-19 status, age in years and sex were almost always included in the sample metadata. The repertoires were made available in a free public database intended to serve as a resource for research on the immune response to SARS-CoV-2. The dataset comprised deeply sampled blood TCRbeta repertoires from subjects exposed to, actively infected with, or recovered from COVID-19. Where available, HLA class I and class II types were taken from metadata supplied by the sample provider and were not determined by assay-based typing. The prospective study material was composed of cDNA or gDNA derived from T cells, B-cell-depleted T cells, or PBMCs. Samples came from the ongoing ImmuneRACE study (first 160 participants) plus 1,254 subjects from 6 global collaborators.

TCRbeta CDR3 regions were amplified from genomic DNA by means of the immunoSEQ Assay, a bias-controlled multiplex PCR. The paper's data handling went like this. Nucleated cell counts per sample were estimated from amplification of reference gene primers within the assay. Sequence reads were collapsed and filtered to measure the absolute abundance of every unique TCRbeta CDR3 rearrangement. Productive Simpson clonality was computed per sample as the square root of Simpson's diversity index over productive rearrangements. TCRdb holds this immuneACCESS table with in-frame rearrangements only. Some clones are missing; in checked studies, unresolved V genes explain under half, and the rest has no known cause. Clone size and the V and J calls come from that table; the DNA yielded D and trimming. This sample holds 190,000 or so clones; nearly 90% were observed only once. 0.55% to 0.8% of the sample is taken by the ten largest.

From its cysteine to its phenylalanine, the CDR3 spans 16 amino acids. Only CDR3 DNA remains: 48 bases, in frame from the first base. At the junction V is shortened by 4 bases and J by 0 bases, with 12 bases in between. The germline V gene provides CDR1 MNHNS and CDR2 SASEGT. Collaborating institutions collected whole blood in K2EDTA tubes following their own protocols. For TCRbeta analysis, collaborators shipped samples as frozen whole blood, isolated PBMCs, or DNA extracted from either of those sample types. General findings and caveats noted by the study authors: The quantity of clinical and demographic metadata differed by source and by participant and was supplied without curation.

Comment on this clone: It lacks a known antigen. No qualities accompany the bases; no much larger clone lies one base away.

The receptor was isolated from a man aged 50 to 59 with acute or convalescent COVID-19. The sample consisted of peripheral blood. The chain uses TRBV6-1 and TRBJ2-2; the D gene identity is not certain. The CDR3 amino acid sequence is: CASSAGRLANTGELFF. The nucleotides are TGTGCCAGCAGTGCTGGGCGCCTCGCGAACACCGGGGAGCTGTTTTTT.